This paragraph covers one T cell receptor beta chain sequence. The data originate from a study of blood T cell repertoires in COVID-19. For the study at large: Samples came from the United States, Italy and Spain, spanning acute and convalescent COVID-19.

Trimming took 2 bases from V and 6 from J, leaving 12 bases between them. This CDR3 region has 14 residues. In germline, CDR1 is MNHNY, CDR2 SVGAGI (reference sequence). The protocol was immunoSEQ multiplex PCR, while the TCRdb copy is restricted to in-frame clones and leaves out a portion. In the table there are 200,000 to 300,000 clones, about 79% of which are singletons. V gene TRBV6-6 combines with J gene TRBJ2-3, with D possibly being TRBD1 (5 bases). Sequencing was done on a sample of peripheral blood. The receptor was isolated from a man aged 35-49 years who had recovered from COVID-19. The CDR3 here is CASSYPGQVDTQYF. For the CDR3, the DNA is TGTGCCAGCAGTTACCCAGGGCAGGTCGATACGCAGTATTTT.